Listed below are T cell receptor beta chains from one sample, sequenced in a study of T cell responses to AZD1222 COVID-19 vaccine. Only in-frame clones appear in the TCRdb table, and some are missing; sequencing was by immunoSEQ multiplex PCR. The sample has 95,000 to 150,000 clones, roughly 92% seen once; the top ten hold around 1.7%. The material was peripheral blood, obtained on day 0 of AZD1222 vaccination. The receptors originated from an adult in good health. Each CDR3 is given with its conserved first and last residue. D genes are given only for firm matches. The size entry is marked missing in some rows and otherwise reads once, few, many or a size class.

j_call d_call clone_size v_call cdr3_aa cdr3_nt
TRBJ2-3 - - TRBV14 CALQTDPLRTDTQYF TGTGCTCTACAGACTGACCCACTTCGCACAGATACGCAGTATTTT
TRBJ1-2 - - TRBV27 CASIGDGGYTF TGTGCCAGCATAGGGGATGGTGGCTACACCTTC
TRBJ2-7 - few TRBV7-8 CASSDAGYEQYF TGTGCCAGCAGCGACGCGGGATATGAGCAGTACTTC
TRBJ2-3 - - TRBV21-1 CASSLRTSGSSTDTQYF TGTGCCAGCAGCTTAAGGACTAGCGGGTCTAGCACAGATACGCAGTATTTT
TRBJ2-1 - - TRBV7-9 CASSRQPSEQFF TGTGCCAGCAGTCGGCAGCCTAGCGAGCAGTTCTTC
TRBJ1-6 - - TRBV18 CASSGARYNSPLHF TGTGCCAGCTCAGGGGCCCGCTATAATTCACCCCTCCACTTT
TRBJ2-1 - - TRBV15 CATSRDLDSYNEQFF TGTGCCACCAGCAGAGATCTGGACAGTTACAATGAGCAGTTCTTC
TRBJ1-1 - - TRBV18 CASSPLGAGGTEAFF TGTGCCAGCTCACCCCTGGGAGCGGGTGGCACTGAAGCTTTCTTT
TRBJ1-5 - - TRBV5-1 CASSPGGTGNQPQHF TGCGCCAGCAGCCCCGGTGGGACGGGCAATCAGCCCCAGCATTTT
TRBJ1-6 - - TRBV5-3 CARSLVLSSSYNSPLHF TGTGCCAGAAGCTTGGTACTGTCGAGCTCCTATAATTCACCCCTCCACTTT
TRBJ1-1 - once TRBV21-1 CARPGTPRGAEAFF TGTGCCAGACCCGGGACACCCAGAGGGGCTGAAGCTTTCTTT
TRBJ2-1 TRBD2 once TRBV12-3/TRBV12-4 CASNLAGGNQFF TGTGCCAGCAACTTAGCGGGAGGGAACCAGTTCTTC
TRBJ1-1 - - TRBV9 CASSVGGGKTEAFF TGTGCCAGCAGCGTAGGTGGCGGTAAGACTGAAGCTTTCTTT
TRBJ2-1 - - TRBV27 CASSLSTYRGEQFF TGTGCCAGCAGTCTATCGACGTACCGCGGTGAGCAGTTCTTC
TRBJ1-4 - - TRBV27 CASSPRIATNEKLFF TGTGCCAGCAGCCCCCGGATCGCAACTAATGAAAAACTGTTTTTT
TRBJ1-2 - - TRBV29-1 CSVAEQDYGYTF TGCAGCGTTGCCGAACAAGACTATGGCTACACCTTC
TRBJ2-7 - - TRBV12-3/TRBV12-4 CASSFGEYEQYF TGTGCCAGCAGTTTCGGGGAATACGAGCAGTACTTC
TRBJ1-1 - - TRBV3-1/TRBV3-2 CASSQDFKSGEAFF TGTGCCAGCAGCCAAGATTTTAAGTCCGGTGAAGCTTTCTTT
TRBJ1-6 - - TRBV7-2 CASSLSGVGNSPLHF TGTGCCAGCAGCTTATCAGGGGTCGGTAATTCACCCCTCCACTTT
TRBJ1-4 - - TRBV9 CASSVGGVNEKLFF TGTGCCAGCAGCGTTGGGGGTGTGAATGAAAAACTGTTTTTT
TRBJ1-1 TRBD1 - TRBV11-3 CASSFRQGASNTEAFF TGTGCCAGCAGCTTCAGACAGGGGGCTTCGAACACTGAAGCTTTCTTT
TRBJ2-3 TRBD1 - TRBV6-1 CASSAAYRGRFDTQYF TGTGCCAGCAGTGCAGCATACAGGGGGCGATTTGATACGCAGTATTTT
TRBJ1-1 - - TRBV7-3 CATATGPNTEAFF TGTGCCACCGCGACAGGTCCTAACACTGAAGCTTTCTTT
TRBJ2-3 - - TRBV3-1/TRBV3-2 CASRRDSTDTQYF TGTGCCAGCAGGCGGGACAGCACAGATACGCAGTATTTT
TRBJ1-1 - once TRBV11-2 CASSLAATGNTEAFF TGTGCCAGCAGCTTAGCTGCCACAGGGAACACTGAAGCTTTCTTT
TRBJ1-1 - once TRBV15 CATSRVPNTEAFF TGTGCCACCAGCAGAGTACCTAACACTGAAGCTTTCTTT
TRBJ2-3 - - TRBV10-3 CAIRPGPDTDTQYF TGTGCCATCAGACCGGGACCAGACACAGATACGCAGTATTTT
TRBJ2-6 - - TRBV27 CASSLRVRGGTGANVLTF TGTGCCAGCAGTTTAAGAGTCAGGGGAGGGACTGGGGCCAACGTCCTGACTTTC
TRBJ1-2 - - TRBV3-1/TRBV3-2 CASSPGGHYGYTF TGTGCCAGCAGCCCGGGGGGACACTATGGCTACACCTTC
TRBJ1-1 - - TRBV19 CASSIGRVNTEAFF TGTGCCAGTAGTATAGGACGGGTGAACACTGAAGCTTTCTTT
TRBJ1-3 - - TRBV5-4 CASSSRQSSGNTIYF TGTGCCAGCAGCTCTCGACAGAGCTCTGGAAACACCATATATTTT
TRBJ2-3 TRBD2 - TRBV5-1 CASSFGGGATDTQYF TGCGCCAGCAGCTTCGGCGGGGGGGCCACAGATACGCAGTATTTT
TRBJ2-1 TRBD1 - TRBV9 CASSPLWGQGLDEQFF TGTGCCAGCAGCCCCCTGTGGGGACAGGGGTTGGATGAGCAGTTCTTC
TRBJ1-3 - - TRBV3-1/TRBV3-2 CASSQIQGPSGNTIYF TGTGCCAGCAGCCAGATTCAGGGACCCTCTGGAAACACCATATATTTT
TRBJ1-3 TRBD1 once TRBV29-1 CSGRDSLSGNTIYF TGCAGCGGTCGGGACAGCCTCTCTGGAAACACCATATATTTT
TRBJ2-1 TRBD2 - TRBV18 CASSPPGLAGVDEQFF TGTGCCAGCTCACCGCCGGGACTAGCGGGAGTCGATGAGCAGTTCTTC
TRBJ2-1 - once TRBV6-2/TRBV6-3 CASSYARKGGSNEQFF TGTGCCAGCAGTTACGCTAGGAAGGGGGGATCGAATGAGCAGTTCTTC
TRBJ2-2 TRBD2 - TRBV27 CASGWTSGATGELFF TGTGCCAGCGGCTGGACTAGCGGGGCTACCGGGGAGCTGTTTTTT
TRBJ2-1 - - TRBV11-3 CASSFLGVSGNEQFF TGTGCCAGCAGCTTCCTCGGCGTATCGGGCAATGAGCAGTTCTTC
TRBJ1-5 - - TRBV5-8 CASRRGGSQPQHF TGTGCCAGCAGAAGAGGGGGGAGTCAGCCCCAGCATTTT
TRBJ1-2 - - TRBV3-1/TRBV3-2 CASSQVTGSYGYTF TGTGCCAGCAGCCAAGTTACAGGTTCCTATGGCTACACCTTC
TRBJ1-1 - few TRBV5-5 CASSLDLNTEAFF TGTGCCAGCAGCTTGGACCTAAACACTGAAGCTTTCTTT
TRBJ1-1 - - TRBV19 CASSITSRDEAFF TGTGCCAGTAGTATAACTTCCCGGGATGAAGCTTTCTTT
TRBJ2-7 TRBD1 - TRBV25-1 CASSDRDREGSYEQYF TGTGCCAGCAGTGACCGGGACAGGGAAGGGTCCTACGAGCAGTACTTC
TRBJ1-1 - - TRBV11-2 CASSLVGLMNTEAFF TGTGCCAGCAGCTTAGTGGGTCTGATGAACACTGAAGCTTTCTTT
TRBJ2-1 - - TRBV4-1 CASSQAPGSSYNEQFF TGCGCCAGCAGCCAAGCCCCAGGTAGCTCCTACAATGAGCAGTTCTTC
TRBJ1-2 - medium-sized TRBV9 CASSASPGGLDGYTF TGTGCCAGCAGCGCCTCCCCCGGGGGGCTTGATGGCTACACCTTC
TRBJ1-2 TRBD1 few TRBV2 CASSAYRGGGYTF TGTGCCAGCAGTGCGTACAGGGGCGGTGGCTACACCTTC
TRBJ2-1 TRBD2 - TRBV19 CASSIRLRLAGRRNEQFF TGTGCCAGTAGTATCCGATTGAGGTTAGCGGGGCGACGGAATGAGCAGTTCTTC
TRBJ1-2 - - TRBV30 CAWRPPQGGDYGYTF TGTGCCTGGCGGCCCCCCCAGGGTGGCGACTATGGCTACACCTTC
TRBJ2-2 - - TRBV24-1 CATSDFLAGTNTGELFF TGTGCCACCAGTGATTTTCTAGCAGGGACGAACACCGGGGAGCTGTTTTTT
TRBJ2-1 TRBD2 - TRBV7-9 CASSPTGGSSYNEQFF TGTGCCAGCAGCCCGACCGGCGGGAGCTCCTACAATGAGCAGTTCTTC
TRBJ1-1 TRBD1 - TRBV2 CASSESTGTEAFF TGTGCCAGCAGTGAGTCGACAGGGACTGAAGCTTTCTTT
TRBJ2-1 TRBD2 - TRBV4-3 CASSQDRPSGLAGFSYNEQFF TGCGCCAGCAGCCAAGACAGACCCTCGGGACTAGCGGGTTTCTCCTACAATGAGCAGTTCTTC
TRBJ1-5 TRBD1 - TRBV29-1 CSVQPGGTGNQPQHF TGCAGCGTCCAACCCGGGGGGACAGGTAATCAGCCCCAGCATTTT
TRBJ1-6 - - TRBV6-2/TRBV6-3 CASSYDGDSPLHF TGTGCCAGCAGTTACGATGGGGATTCACCCCTCCACTTT
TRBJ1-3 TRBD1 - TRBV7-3 CASSSGQPGSGNTIYF TGTGCCAGCAGCTCGGGACAGCCCGGCTCTGGAAACACCATATATTTT
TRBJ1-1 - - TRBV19 CASSTGGAGWTEAFF TGTGCCAGTAGTACCGGGGGGGCGGGATGGACTGAAGCTTTCTTT